The next 28 T cell receptor delta chains were all read from a single sample in a study of Vδ1+ human thymocytes. Study conclusions and caveats: Thymic TRG and TRD repertoires appeared highly polyclonal, with Gaussian CDR3 length distributions.

The template was reverse-transcribed extracted RNA. The CDR3 regions were amplified by multiplex PCR from V-gene primers to a constant-region primer. TCRdb ran CATT on the multiplex PCR reads. The table shows under 85,000 delta-chain clones, with around 35% occurring only once. No antigen has been assigned to these receptors. The material sequenced was Vdelta1+ gamma-delta thymocytes from the thymus. Documented subset: FACS-sorted CD3+ TCRalphabeta- TCRVdelta1+ TCRVdelta2- thymocytes. These receptors were taken from a boy under two years old who had congenital heart surgery.

A word on this clone: Other DNA sequences in the same sample also yield this CDR3. The V call is TRDV1, the J call TRDJ1; 12 nucleotides align to TRDD3. This CDR3 contains 19 residues. J lost 1 base, V lost 0 bases, and 9 bases had no gene match. Germline-derived CDR1 and CDR2 are TSWWSYY and QGS. The chain's CDR3 is CALGELSTTGGYRTDKLIF. In nucleotides, the CDR3 is TGTGCTCTTGGGGAACTTTCTACCACTGGGGGATACCGCACCGATAAACTCATCTTT.

Notes on this clone: Distinct nucleotide sequences in the sample also encode this CDR3. The chain has TRDV1 and TRDJ1; D uncertain. The germline CDR1 and CDR2 sequences are TSWWSYY and QGS. The CDR3 consists of 17 residues. V was shortened by 2 bases and J by 5 bases, with 21 bases between the two germline ends. This CDR3 is CALGEVLGYPRVDKLIF. The CDR3 nucleotides are TGTGCTCTTGGGGAAGTACTCGGCTACCCACGGGTTGATAAACTCATCTTT.

V is TRDV1 and J is TRDJ1; 13 bases map to TRDD3. The CDR3 has 20 amino acids. CDR1 and CDR2 (germline): TSWWSYY, QGS. V gave up 2 bases and J gave up 1 base; unmatched junction bases: 13. The CDR3 DNA sequence: TGTGCTCTTGGGGAAGAAGGGACTGGGGGATACGGGATTCGCACCGATAAACTCATCTTT. It specifies CALGEEGTGGYGIRTDKLIF.

The J gene is TRDJ1, the V gene TRDV1; possible D gene TRDD3, 10 bases. This CDR3 spans 22 amino acids. CDR1 TSWWSYY and CDR2 QGS come from the germline V gene. Trimming took off 2 bases at V and 0 bases at J, with 31 bases between the two ends. The CDR3 spells CALGEEGLPTTGGCTYTDKLIF. The CDR3 bases are TGTGCTCTTGGGGAAGAAGGCCTTCCTACGACTGGGGGATGCACCTACACCGATAAACTCATCTTT.

The chain is built from TRDV1 and TRDJ1, with D unresolved. Deletions cut 5 bases from V and 0 bases from J, with 10 bases between. The V gene's germline CDR1 is TSWWSYY and CDR2 QGS. This CDR3 spans 14 amino acids. The chain's CDR3 is CALGFNSNTDKLIF. DNA for the CDR3: TGTGCTCTTGGGTTTAATTCGAACACCGATAAACTCATCTTT.

V is TRDV1 and J is TRDJ1; tentative D call: TRDD3 (6 bases). The germline gives CDR1 TSWWSYY, CDR2 QGS. V was shortened by 5 bases and J by 6 bases, with 46 bases between the two germline ends. The CDR3 extends over 24 amino acids. The DNA of the CDR3 is TGTGCTCTTGGGAATCCCGAATCCTTCTCCCCCGCTGGGCCATACTGGGCGAGCGCTCATAAACTCATCTTT. This gives the protein CALGNPESFSPAGPYWASAHKLIF.

This clone came up a few times. The rearrangement links TRDV1 to TRDJ1; a possible D gene is TRDD3 (5 bases). The CDR3 consists of 22 residues. Trimming stripped 2 bases from V and 2 bases from J, with 33 bases between. In germline, CDR1 is TSWWSYY, CDR2 QGS. In DNA, the CDR3 is TGTGCTCTTGGGGAAACGAGCCCACCCTGGGCGGGGAATACACGGGGGACCGATAAACTCATCTTT. Translating gives CALGETSPPWAGNTRGTDKLIF.

This clone was counted between two and nine times. Other DNA sequences in this specimen translate into the identical CDR3. This chain links TRDV1 with TRDJ1; perhaps TRDD3 as D (6 bases). The CDR3 extends over 13 amino acids. V was trimmed by 1 base and J by 11 bases, leaving 14 bases between them. Per the germline V gene, CDR1 is TSWWSYY and CDR2 is QGS. CDR3 region: CALGEPATWGLIF. The CDR3 region has the DNA TGTGCTCTTGGGGAACCAGCAACTTGGGGGCTCATCTTT.

This clone was recorded a few times. This chain uses TRDV1 with TRDJ1; D possibly corresponds to TRDD3 (7 bases). The CDR3 totals 21 residues. V was cut by 0 bases and J by 3 bases, with 29 bases left in between. CDR1 is TSWWSYY and CDR2 is QGS in the germline V gene. The CDR3 loop reads CALGELYGPSAALGAPDKLIF. CDR3 coding DNA: TGTGCTCTTGGGGAACTATACGGGCCTTCCGCGGCTCTGGGGGCTCCCGATAAACTCATCTTT.

This chain links TRDV1 with TRDJ1; 9 positions agree with TRDD3. Germline CDR1 is TSWWSYY and CDR2 is QGS. CDR3 length equals 16 residues. V was clipped by 2 bases and J by 10 bases; unmatched bases: 14. The CDR3 coding sequence is TGTGCTCTTGGGGAAATGACCAACTGGGGGACGCGCGGACTCATCTTT. This sequence encodes CALGEMTNWGTRGLIF.

The chain is built from TRDV1 and TRDJ1; D might be TRDD2 (8 bases). The CDR3 has 19 residues. Germline V gives CDR1 TSWWSYY, CDR2 QGS. Trimming shortened V by 3 bases and J by 5 bases, and 28 bases separated the two germline ends. CDR3 sequence: CALGDPTSYPYWGRDKLIF. Written as DNA, the CDR3 is TGTGCTCTTGGGGATCCTACTTCCTACCCGTACTGGGGACGGGATAAACTCATCTTT.

The chain is built from TRDV1 and TRDJ1; TRDD3 matches at 8 bases. Germline V CDR1 and CDR2: TSWWSYY, QGS. J was trimmed by 7 bases and V by 2 bases; bases with no gene match: 9. This CDR3 region has 15 residues. CDR3 sequence reads: CALGERVGGYGKLIF. As DNA, the CDR3 is TGTGCTCTTGGGGAAAGAGTGGGGGGATATGGTAAACTCATCTTT.

The chain joins TRDV1 to TRDJ1, with 12 positions matching TRDD3. Germline CDR1 reads TSWWSYY; CDR2 reads QGS. The CDR3 loop spans 22 amino acids. V was clipped by 0 bases and J by 2 bases; unmatched bases: 19. CDR3 in DNA: TGTGCTCTTGGGGAACTAACTACTCTTCGGCCTGGGGGATACGCAGATACCGATAAACTCATCTTT. Amino acids: CALGELTTLRPGGYADTDKLIF.

This chain uses TRDV1 with TRDJ1, with 8 positions matching TRDD3. CDR1 is TSWWSYY, CDR2 QGS, per germline. Trimming removed 4 bases from V and 2 bases from J; junction bases left unmatched: 24. The CDR3 is 21 amino acids. The CDR3: CALGGKLGAFLNPCRTDKLIF. The CDR3 DNA sequence: TGTGCTCTTGGGGGAAAACTGGGGGCCTTTCTAAACCCATGTCGGACCGATAAACTCATCTTT.

This clone was seen a few times. The V gene is TRDV1, the J gene TRDJ1, with 8 bases lining up with TRDD3. Germline V CDR1 and CDR2: TSWWSYY, QGS. The CDR3 runs to 21 residues. J lost 3 bases, V lost 5 bases, and 26 bases had no gene match. In nucleotides, the CDR3 is TGTGCTCTTGGGCCGCCCCCTGCTGGCCCCCTGGGGATACCTTTCCCCGATAAACTCATCTTT. Its protein is CALGPPPAGPLGIPFPDKLIF.

This rearrangement joins TRDV1 to TRDJ1; 9 nucleotides agree with TRDD3. This CDR3 is 19 amino acids long. Looked up from germline, CDR1 is TSWWSYY and CDR2 is QGS. With 1 base clipped from V and 2 bases from J, the junction kept 14 bases outside the gene matches. The CDR3 protein is CALGEPAWGRGYATDKLIF. The CDR3 DNA sequence: TGTGCTCTTGGGGAACCCGCCTGGGGCCGGGGATACGCTACCGATAAACTCATCTTT.

The genes are TRDV1 and TRDJ1; D is possibly TRDD2 or TRDD3 (8 bases each). Trimming left V 2 bases short and J 8 bases short, with 36 bases between. Germline-derived CDR1 and CDR2 are TSWWSYY and QGS. CDR3 length equals 21 residues. The CDR3 nucleotides are TGTGCTCTTGGGGAAGCCCCCCCCTTCCTAGCCGGTACGGGGGATAAAGTGAAACTCATCTTT. It translates to CALGEAPPFLAGTGDKVKLIF.

This clone was observed a few times. The chain couples TRDV1 to TRDJ1; 9 bases agree with TRDD3. Germline V gene sequence: CDR1 TSWWSYY, CDR2 QGS. Trimming cost V 0 bases and J 0 bases; bases outside gene matches: 23. The CDR3 length is 23 residues. The DNA for the CDR3 is TGTGCTCTTGGGGAACTACTACCCCACCGAAGGCGGGGGGGATACCGGTACACCGATAAACTCATCTTT. It encodes CALGELLPHRRRGGYRYTDKLIF.

Details on this clone: A junction boundary mismatches the germline segment, possibly from a read error. The chain uses TRDV1 and TRDJ1; 13 positions match TRDD3. CDR3 length: 21 residues. Germline values: CDR1 TSWWSYY, CDR2 QGS. In DNA form, the CDR3 reads TGTGCTCTTGGGGATCCTCTAAGTGTACTACTGGGGGATACGTACACCGATAAATTCATCTTT. Its translation: CALGDPLSVLLGDTYTDKFIF.

This clone appeared a few times. This rearrangement joins TRDV1 to TRDJ1; 10 bases align to TRDD3. Germline lookup yields CDR1 TSWWSYY and CDR2 QGS. CDR3 size: 22 residues. V shed 0 bases and J 0 bases; nucleotides not matched to a gene: 19. CDR3: CALGELPGGPSLGDPYTDKLIF. CDR3 in DNA: TGTGCTCTTGGGGAACTCCCCGGGGGGCCTTCACTGGGGGATCCATACACCGATAAACTCATCTTT.

The V gene is TRDV1, the J gene TRDJ1, with 9 bases that match TRDD3. The V gene end was trimmed by 5 bases and the J gene end by 0 bases; junction bases not matched to a gene: 28. Germline V CDR1 and CDR2: TSWWSYY, QGS. The CDR3 has 23 residues. The CDR3, as DNA: TGTGCTCTTGGGAAGCACCCTCTCCTACTAGGCTGGGGGATTTCCCATTACACCGATAAACTCATCTTT. Protein sequence: CALGKHPLLLGWGISHYTDKLIF.

The chain has TRDV1 and TRDJ1; TRDD3 matches 8 bases. The J segment lost 0 bases and the V segment lost 2 bases, leaving 14 bases of the junction unmatched. The CDR3 sequence is 19 residues long. From germline, CDR1 is TSWWSYY and CDR2 QGS. DNA for the CDR3: TGTGCTCTTGGGGAAGGGCCGCGAGGGGATACCTCTCACACCGATAAACTCATCTTT. Its protein is CALGEGPRGDTSHTDKLIF.

The chain joins TRDV2 to TRDJ1; 11 bases line up with TRDD3. V shed 3 bases and J 5 bases; nucleotides not matched to a gene: 13. Germline V lookup: CDR1 GEAIGNYY, CDR2 EKD. This CDR3 comprises 17 residues. For the CDR3, the DNA is TGTGCCTGTGACTTCCTACTGGGGGATAGGGACAAGGATAAACTCATCTTT. Translated: CACDFLLGDRDKDKLIF.

This chain uses TRDV1 with TRDJ1; either TRDD2 or TRDD3 may fit D (7 bases each). Looked up from germline, CDR1 is TSWWSYY and CDR2 is QGS. The V end lost 3 bases, the J end lost 3 bases, and 26 bases lay between the germline ends. This CDR3 has 19 amino acids. The CDR3 bases are TGTGCTCTTGGGGACCGATTCCTACGGTACTGGGGTGGCCCCGATAAACTCATCTTT. Encoded protein: CALGDRFLRYWGGPDKLIF.

This clone was seen once. The chain uses TRDV1 and TRDJ1; the match to TRDD3 covers 13 bases. Germline V gene sequence: CDR1 TSWWSYY, CDR2 QGS. V lost 5 bases and J lost 2; bases outside the gene matches: 26. This CDR3 contains 23 residues. The CDR3 nucleotides are TGTGCTCTTGGGAGCCCCCTGGGGACACGCACTTACTGGGGGATACGCACGACCGATAAACTCATCTTT. Its protein is CALGSPLGTRTYWGIRTTDKLIF.

The rearrangement links TRDV1 to TRDJ1; TRDD3 aligns across 12 bases. J was trimmed by 1 base and V by 5 bases; bases with no gene match: 8. The germline CDR1 and CDR2 sequences are TSWWSYY and QGS. This CDR3 comprises 17 residues. CDR3 residues: CALGLRYWGIPTDKLIF. CDR3 DNA sequence: TGTGCTCTTGGGCTTAGGTACTGGGGGATACCCACCGATAAACTCATCTTT.

The chain couples TRDV1 to TRDJ1; 8 nucleotides agree with TRDD3. V gave up 0 bases and J gave up 2 bases; unmatched junction bases: 11. The CDR3 runs to 18 residues. Per germline, CDR1 TSWWSYY and CDR2 QGS. The CDR3 bases are TGTGCTCTTGGGGAACTTGGCCTGCTGGGGGACCTAACCGATAAACTCATCTTT. Its protein is CALGELGLLGDLTDKLIF.

This clone showed up just a few times. V gene TRDV1 combines with J gene TRDJ1, with D possibly matching TRDD3 (6 bases). The CDR3 spans 15 residues. Germline V gives CDR1 TSWWSYY, CDR2 QGS. Trimming left V 9 bases short and J 0 bases short, with 17 bases between. CDR3 sequence: CALRYVSGYTDKLIF. The CDR3 DNA reads as TGTGCTCTCAGATACGTATCCGGTTACACCGATAAACTCATCTTT.